This is a list of T cell receptor beta chains from one sample in a study of blood T cell repertoires in COVID-19. Assay used: immunoSEQ multiplex PCR; TCRdb lists only in-frame clones, some missing. The sample lists 120,000 to 150,000 clones; over 80% were seen once. The sample was peripheral blood. These receptors were collected from a man older than 75 with acute or convalescent COVID-19. The CDR3 runs from the conserved cysteine through the conserved F or W. A D gene is named only where the DNA matches it firmly. Only part of the rows carry a size: once, few, many, or a class if the clone is expanded.

J | V | D | size | DNA | CDR3
TRBJ2-7 | TRBV5-1 | - | - | TGCGCCAGCAGCTTGGACGGGTTTAGCGCCTACGAGCAGTACTTC | CASSLDGFSAYEQYF
TRBJ1-1 | TRBV19 | TRBD1 | - | TGTGCCAGTAGTCCTCAGACAGGGGGGTACACTGAAGCTTTCTTT | CASSPQTGGYTEAFF
TRBJ1-4 | TRBV21-1 | - | - | TGTGCCAGCAGCAACCCTGACAGGCCCGTAAATGAAAAACTGTTTTTT | CASSNPDRPVNEKLFF
TRBJ2-1 | TRBV2 | TRBD2 | once | TGTGCCAGCAGTGCTCGGCTAGCGGGACTCGAGTTCTTC | CASSARLAGLEFF
TRBJ2-7 | TRBV7-2 | TRBD2 | - | TGTGCCAGCAGCTTAGGGCGGGGGAACCACGAGCAGTACTTC | CASSLGRGNHEQYF
TRBJ1-1 | TRBV28 | - | - | TGTGCCAGCAGTTTTGATGGACAGCCGAACACTGAAGCTTTCTTT | CASSFDGQPNTEAFF
TRBJ2-3 | TRBV5-1 | - | - | TGCGCCAGCAGCTCAGCCAGCGGGAGCACAGATACGCAGTATTTT | CASSSASGSTDTQYF
TRBJ1-6 | TRBV24-1 | TRBD1 | - | TGTGCCACCAGTGGCGACAGGGCCTCACCCCTCCACTTT | CATSGDRASPLHF
TRBJ1-4 | TRBV28 | TRBD1 | few | TGTGCCAGCAGTTTAGGGGACAGGGCCCATGAAAAACTGTTTTTT | CASSLGDRAHEKLFF
TRBJ1-1 | TRBV30 | - | - | TGTGCCTGGAGTGCCGGGATGAACACTGAAGCTTTCTTT | CAWSAGMNTEAFF
TRBJ1-2 | TRBV6-5 | TRBD1 | few | TGTGCCAGCAGTTACTCGTTGGGACAGGGTGGCTATGGCTACACCTTC | CASSYSLGQGGYGYTF
TRBJ1-5 | TRBV19 | TRBD1 | - | TGTGCCAGTAGTATTGAACAGGGGGCGAGGAATCAGCCCCAGCATTTT | CASSIEQGARNQPQHF
TRBJ2-7 | TRBV7-9 | TRBD2 | - | TGTGCCAGCAGCTTAGGGTCGGGACTAGGGGACTACGAGCAGTACTTC | CASSLGSGLGDYEQYF
TRBJ2-2 | TRBV6-2/TRBV6-3 | - | - | TGTGCCAGCAGTTACGGCACCTACACCGGGGAGCTGTTTTTT | CASSYGTYTGELFF
TRBJ2-3 | TRBV2 | TRBD2 | - | TGTGCCAGCAGTGAATACCCCCCCGGGGGGGCCGGTCCAGATACGCAGTATTTT | CASSEYPPGGAGPDTQYF
TRBJ2-5 | TRBV5-4 | TRBD2 | once | TGTGCCAGCAGCTTGGCCGGTTCTGGGGGGGTGGGGACCCAGTACTTC | CASSLAGSGGVGTQYF
TRBJ1-6 | TRBV7-2 | - | once | TGTGCCAGCAGCTCGAACGTCGGACAGCCAGATTCACCCCTCCACTTT | CASSSNVGQPDSPLHF
TRBJ2-1 | TRBV5-1 | TRBD2 | - | TGCGCCAGCAGCTTGGGGTGGCTAGCGGAAGACTACAATGAGCAGTTCTTC | CASSLGWLAEDYNEQFF
TRBJ1-5 | TRBV18 | TRBD1 | - | TGTGCCAGCGCGCCGGGACAGGGCACTCAGCCCCAGCATTTT | CASAPGQGTQPQHF
TRBJ2-5 | TRBV24-1 | TRBD1 | - | TGTGCCACCAGTGATTCGGGGACAGGAGGCAAATTCCAAGAGACCCAGTACTTC | CATSDSGTGGKFQETQYF
TRBJ2-7 | TRBV18 | TRBD1 | - | TGTGCCAGCTCACCGGACAGGGTATCCTACGAGCAGTACTTC | CASSPDRVSYEQYF
TRBJ2-1 | TRBV10-1 | TRBD2 | - | TGCGCCAGCACCTCGGGACTAGCGGGTTCCAATGAGCAGTTCTTC | CASTSGLAGSNEQFF
TRBJ1-1 | TRBV24-1 | TRBD1 | - | TGTGCCACCAGGGGGACAGGGGCCACTGAAGCTTTCTTT | CATRGTGATEAFF
TRBJ1-2 | TRBV28 | - | - | TGTGCCAGCAGTTCACCGGGGGGGACTAACTATGGCTACACCTTC | CASSSPGGTNYGYTF
TRBJ1-2 | TRBV5-4 | - | - | TGTGCCAGCCAACACTTCGGGCAGGGGAACTATGGCTACACCTTC | CASQHFGQGNYGYTF
TRBJ2-1 | TRBV10-1 | TRBD2 | - | TGCGCCAGCAGTGAAGGGACTAGCGGGAGCCTTTCCTACAATGAGCAGTTCTTC | CASSEGTSGSLSYNEQFF
TRBJ2-2 | TRBV29-1 | - | - | TGCAGCGTCGAACCACAAAACCCCCAGGGCCCCCCTACCGGGGAGCTGTTTTTT | CSVEPQNPQGPPTGELFF
TRBJ2-6 | TRBV10-2 | TRBD2 | - | TGCGCCAGCAACGCGGGAGGGCCCTCGTTGGGGGCCAACGTCCTGACTTTC | CASNAGGPSLGANVLTF
TRBJ1-6 | TRBV27 | - | - | TGTGCCAGCAGTTCCCTGATGAGCTCCTATAATTCACCCCTCCACTTT | CASSSLMSSYNSPLHF
TRBJ1-1 | TRBV5-1 | - | - | TGCGCCAGCAGCTACTCCCCCCTGGACACTGAAGCTTTCTTT | CASSYSPLDTEAFF
TRBJ2-7 | TRBV7-9 | - | many | TGTGCCAGCAGCTTAGTTGGCGGTTTGGGGGCCGAGCAGTACTTC | CASSLVGGLGAEQYF
TRBJ2-1 | TRBV5-4 | TRBD2 | once | TGTGCCAGCAGCTTGGAGGCGGGGGGGCAAAGGGAGCAGTTCTTC | CASSLEAGGQREQFF
TRBJ1-5 | TRBV7-9 | TRBD1 | - | TGTGCCAGCAGCTTAACAGGGGATCAGCCCCAGCATTTT | CASSLTGDQPQHF
TRBJ2-1 | TRBV24-1 | TRBD2 | - | TGTGCCACCAGTGAAAGCAGCGGGAGGGCTTACAATGAGCAGTTCTTC | CATSESSGRAYNEQFF
TRBJ2-7 | TRBV6-6 | TRBD1 | - | TGTGCCAGCAGTCCCCGGGACAGGGGGTCCGAGCAGTACTTC | CASSPRDRGSEQYF
TRBJ2-7 | TRBV2 | - | - | TGTGCCAGCAGTAGCGGGCCCTCCTACGAGCAGTACTTC | CASSSGPSYEQYF
TRBJ2-3 | TRBV10-1 | TRBD2 | - | TGCGCCAGCAGTGAGTCTAGCGGGAGGGGTCTACATACGCAGTATTTT | CASSESSGRGLHTQYF
TRBJ1-3 | TRBV11-2 | - | - | TGTGCCAGCAGCTTAGTGGCCTCCGCTAGTAGTGGAAACACCATATATTTT | CASSLVASASSGNTIYF
TRBJ1-3 | TRBV5-4 | - | - | TGTGCCAGCAGCCCCGGGAGCTCCTCTGGAAACACCATATATTTT | CASSPGSSSGNTIYF
TRBJ1-6 | TRBV19 | - | - | TGTGCCAGTACCTTGGACAGATTAGGGTATTCACCCCTCCACTTT | CASTLDRLGYSPLHF
TRBJ2-2 | TRBV13 | TRBD1 | - | TGTGCCAGCAGCCCCGGGACAGGGGGTCCCGGGGAGCTGTTTTTT | CASSPGTGGPGELFF
TRBJ1-2 | TRBV7-3 | TRBD1 | - | TGTGCCAGCAGCCTCGGACAGGGGGCCTATGGCTACACCTTC | CASSLGQGAYGYTF
TRBJ2-7 | TRBV7-2 | - | - | TGTGCCAGCAGCTTAGTCGACAACTACGAGCAGTACTTC | CASSLVDNYEQYF
TRBJ2-1 | TRBV15 | - | - | TGTGCCACCAGCAGAGCGGGAGAAGTCGATGAGCAGTTCTTC | CATSRAGEVDEQFF